Each of the 10 T cell receptor beta chains below was sequenced from the same sample in a study of T-cell memory formation after mild COVID-19. TCRdb used MiXCR to reprocess the 5' RACE reads, holding one entry per CDR3 protein. The table has some 88,000 distinct CDR3 sequences, around a quarter seen once. Sequenced sample: PBMCs or a T cell subset sorted from them (not recorded which). These receptor sequences come from a man between 18 and 35 years old who had mild COVID-19 (a few samples of this study predate the infection). Cell type and time point are not known.

This clonotype was counted many times. The V gene is TRBV2, the J gene TRBJ2-2, with a weak D call TRBD1 (5 bases). Trimming stripped 5 bases from V and 0 bases from J, with 10 bases between. This CDR3 is built from 15 residues. The germline CDR1 and CDR2 sequences are SNHLY and FYNNEI. This CDR3 reads CASSLTEANTGELFF. CDR3 sequence (DNA): TGTGCCAGCAGTCTGACAGAAGCGAACACCGGGGAGCTGTTTTTT. Drawing the rest from reference TRBV2 and TRBJ2-2, the complete variable domain is EPEVTQTPSHQVTQMGQEVILRCVPISNHLYFYWYRQILGQKVEFLVSFYNNEISEKSEIFDDQFSVERPDGSNFTLKIRSTKLEDSAMYFCASSLTEANTGELFFGEGSRLTVL.

This clonotype was counted between two and nine times. The gene calls are TRBV5-1 and TRBJ2-3; D is uncertain. V was pared by 2 bases and J by 0 bases, with 10 bases between. This CDR3 is built from 15 residues. The V gene's germline CDR1 is SGHRS and CDR2 YFSETQ. CDR3 DNA: TGCGCCAGCAGCTTCGGCAACTCTAGCACAGATACGCAGTATTTT. Residues: CASSFGNSSTDTQYF.

This clonotype showed up many times. The V call is TRBV13, the J call TRBJ2-7; D is uncertain. The V end was cut by 3 bases, the J end by 2 bases, with 8 bases between. Germline V gene lookup returns CDR1 PRHDT and CDR2 FYEKMQ (reference sequence). CDR3 length: 13 amino acids. The CDR3 reads CASSLGVAYEQYF. The CDR3 nucleotides are TGTGCCAGCAGCTTGGGCGTTGCCTACGAGCAGTACTTC.

A remark on this clonotype: This CDR3 is missing its conserved last phenylalanine or tryptophan, likely due to a read error. This sequence joins TRBV7-9 and TRBJ1-1; D is uncertain. V dropped 6 bases and J dropped 1 base, with 6 bases sitting between them. CDR3 length: 12 residues. Germline V gives CDR1 SEHNR, CDR2 FQNEAQ (reference sequence). Here the CDR3 DNA reads TGTGCCAGCAGGAACGGGAACACTGAAGCTTTCTTA. Translating it yields CASRNGNTEAFL.

This chain uses TRBV20-1 with TRBJ2-7; 7 bases align to TRBD2. Trimming at V came to 6 bases and at J to 3 bases, leaving 8 bases not matched to a gene. The CDR3 has 13 residues. Germline values: CDR1 DFQATT, CDR2 SNEGSKA (reference sequence). CDR3 loop: CSAKGSGNYEQYF. For the CDR3, the DNA is TGCAGTGCAAAGGGGAGCGGGAACTACGAGCAGTACTTC.

This clonotype was observed a handful of times. The V call is TRBV4-1, the J call TRBJ2-7; TRBD2 matches at 11 bases. The V gene end was trimmed by 3 bases and the J gene end by 1 base; junction bases not matched to a gene: 5. The CDR3 consists of 16 residues. Germline loops: CDR1 MGHRA, CDR2 YSYEKL. The CDR3 DNA sequence: TGCGCCAGCAGCCAGGTAGGACTAGCGGGTTCCTACGAGCAGTACTTC. It is translated as CASSQVGLAGSYEQYF.

The chain joins TRBV11-2 to TRBJ1-2; 10 bases are shared with TRBD1. Germline CDR1 reads SGHAT; CDR2 reads FQNNGV. The CDR3 runs to 15 residues. V was pared by 4 bases and J by 4 bases, with 6 bases of the junction left unmatched. The DNA for the CDR3 is TGTGCCAGCAGCTCACCCGGGACAGGGGCCTATGGCTACACCTTC. Protein product: CASSSPGTGAYGYTF.

This chain connects TRBV4-3 to TRBJ1-5, with D unresolved. This CDR3 is built from 13 residues. Germline assignment: CDR1 LGHNA and CDR2 YSLEER. V lost 3 bases and J 6 bases, leaving 9 bases between the germline ends. The CDR3 region is CASSHTLGQPQHF. The DNA for the CDR3 is TGCGCCAGCAGCCATACACTGGGTCAGCCCCAGCATTTT.

V is TRBV5-4 and J is TRBJ2-7; maybe TRBD1 (6 bases). The V and J ends lost 2 bases and 5 bases respectively, with 14 bases between them. Germline CDR1 SGHNT, CDR2 YYREEE (reference sequence). This CDR3 has 14 residues. CDR3 residues: CASSFGPGVNEQYF. Here the CDR3 DNA reads TGTGCCAGCAGCTTCGGTCCAGGGGTGAACGAGCAGTACTTC.

The chain combines TRBV4-3 with TRBJ1-3; D call uncertain. Trimming removed 1 base at V and 2 bases at J, with 9 bases between. The CDR3 covers 15 residues. Germline assignment: CDR1 LGHNA and CDR2 YSLEER. The CDR3 region has the DNA TGCGCCAGCAGCCAAGGATGGGGAGCTGGAAACACCATATATTTT. Translated, it gives CASSQGWGAGNTIYF.